This TCR beta chain is drawn from a study of T cells in localized non-small cell lung cancer. Libraries were prepared by immunoSEQ multiplex PCR; TCRdb keeps only in-frame clonotypes and omits some of them. The table records roughly 34,000 clones, about 78% of them present only once. Study observations and caveats: Those with higher blood T cell density had longer overall survival. A median of approximately 54 clones ranked among the top 100 in tumor appeared in adjacent lung. Maximal T cell clonality occurred in uninvolved adjacent lung, with tumor ranking below it. As only one tumor region underwent sequencing, heterogeneity remains possible.

Worth noting for this clone: Its cognate antigen is unknown.

Germline CDR1 reads SGHTA; CDR2 reads FQGNSA. J lost 3 bases, V lost 2 bases, and 4 bases had no gene match. This CDR3 spans 14 amino acids. The source is a male donor aged 60 or older with stage II squamous cell lung carcinoma. The chain employs TRBV7-2 and TRBJ2-7; TRBD1 matches 7 bases. The sequences come from peripheral blood, collected before any cancer treatment. The CDR3 loop is CASSLLDRFYEQYF. CDR3 nucleotide sequence: TGTGCCAGCAGCTTACTGGACAGGTTCTACGAGCAGTACTTC.